The clone carrying this T cell receptor (beta chain) was picked up one time. The antigen remains unidentified. TCRdb re-called the reads with MiXCR, one entry per CDR3 protein. This repertoire shows more than 400,000 distinct CDR3 sequences, approximately 26% found once; its top ten account for about 13%. The data belong to a study of T cell repertoires in cytomegalovirus infection. Study overall: Public TCR beta signatures indicated both CMV infection and matching HLA type.

Study findings and constraints: Summed frequency of public TCR beta families distinguished CMV carriers with the relevant HLA. The ex vivo response showed dominance by HLA-C-restricted CMV-specific TCR beta clonotypes.

The CDR3 runs to 15 residues. Germline V gene lookup returns CDR1 MNHEY and CDR2 SMNVEV (reference sequence). Trimming left V 3 bases short and J 0 bases short, with 10 bases between. Sequencing was performed on PBMCs. The V and J genes are TRBV27 and TRBJ2-3; no clear D. The clonotype originates from a human donor in good health (CMV status not recorded). Some clones in this sample may be carry-over from other donors' samples. Here the CDR3 DNA reads TGTGCCAGCAGTTTTTTGTTGACTAGCACAGATACGCAGTATTTT. It codes for CASSFLLTSTDTQYF.